The rows below give T cell receptor beta chains drawn from one sample of a study of blood T cell repertoires in COVID-19. Here immunoSEQ multiplex PCR was the method, and the copy in TCRdb shows in-frame clones only, minus some. Of roughly 250,000 clones listed, approximately 90% are singletons. Sequencing used peripheral blood. The origin of the receptors is a woman between 40 and 55 years old with acute or convalescent COVID-19. CDR3s include the opening cysteine and the closing phenylalanine or tryptophan. D genes are given only for firm matches. Some rows have no size entry. The others give once, few or many, or a class for an expanded clone.

d_call,v_call,clone_size,j_call,cdr3_aa,cdr3_nt
-,TRBV4-1,-,TRBJ1-2,CASSQDSAGAYGYTF,TGCGCCAGCAGCCAAGATTCGGCAGGGGCCTATGGCTACACCTTC
-,TRBV2,-,TRBJ2-4,CASSPVLGGQNIQYF,TGTGCCAGCAGTCCCGTCTTGGGGGGGCAAAACATTCAGTACTTC
TRBD1,TRBV7-9,-,TRBJ1-3,CASRGQAQGSSGNTIYF,TGTGCCAGCAGGGGACAGGCCCAAGGCAGCTCTGGAAACACCATATATTTT
TRBD2,TRBV27,-,TRBJ2-1,CASLAGGPQLGYEQFF,TGTGCCAGCTTAGCGGGGGGGCCCCAACTGGGCTATGAGCAGTTCTTC
-,TRBV10-1,-,TRBJ2-5,CASSDSGTGEQETQYF,TGCGCCAGCAGTGATTCAGGGACGGGAGAGCAAGAGACCCAGTACTTC
TRBD1,TRBV14,-,TRBJ1-1,CASSRWDRGAEAFF,TGTGCCAGCAGCCGCTGGGACAGGGGGGCTGAAGCTTTCTTT
TRBD1,TRBV3-1/TRBV3-2,-,TRBJ1-3,CASSPRTGGSFIGNTIYF,TGTGCCAGCAGCCCCCGGACAGGGGGCAGTTTTATTGGAAACACCATATATTTT
-,TRBV18,-,TRBJ1-1,CASSPQSGENTEAFF,TGTGCCAGCTCACCACAGTCAGGGGAGAACACTGAAGCTTTCTTT
-,TRBV6-5,-,TRBJ1-1,CAISRGKNTEAFF,TGTGCCATAAGCCGGGGGAAGAACACTGAAGCTTTCTTT
TRBD2,TRBV9,-,TRBJ2-5,CASSLGGAYQETQYF,TGTGCCAGCAGCCTCGGGGGGGCTTACCAAGAGACCCAGTACTTC
TRBD1,TRBV14,-,TRBJ1-2,CASSIDRAHGYTF,TGTGCCAGCAGCATCGACAGGGCGCATGGCTACACCTTC
TRBD1,TRBV4-1,-,TRBJ1-5,CASSQDRANQPQHF,TGCGCCAGCAGCCAGGACAGGGCAAATCAGCCCCAGCATTTT
TRBD1,TRBV5-6,-,TRBJ1-6,CASSSGQGNSPLHF,TGTGCCAGCAGCTCCGGACAGGGGAATTCACCCCTCCACTTT
-,TRBV4-1,-,TRBJ2-5,CASSPLLVGARARETQYF,TGCGCCAGCAGCCCCCTGCTCGTTGGGGCGCGAGCCAGAGAGACCCAGTACTTC
TRBD1,TRBV24-1,-,TRBJ1-5,CATSDTGGNQPQHF,TGTGCCACCAGTGATACAGGGGGCAATCAGCCCCAGCATTTT
-,TRBV18,-,TRBJ1-3,CASSPPGGNGNTIYF,TGTGCCAGCTCACCCCCCGGGGGAAACGGAAACACCATATATTTT
-,TRBV10-2,-,TRBJ1-2,CASSESAGKGLDYGYTF,TGCGCCAGCAGTGAGTCGGCAGGGAAGGGGTTGGACTATGGCTACACCTTC
TRBD1,TRBV6-5,-,TRBJ1-1,CASSYSGTGGTEAFF,TGTGCCAGCAGTTACTCCGGGACAGGGGGCACTGAAGCTTTCTTT
TRBD1,TRBV5-1,few,TRBJ2-2,CASSLSTGVIAGELFF,TGCGCCAGCAGCTTATCGACAGGGGTGATCGCCGGGGAGCTGTTTTTT
-,TRBV20-1,-,TRBJ1-2,CSASVGSGRSPTF,TGCAGTGCTAGTGTCGGATCAGGGCGATCCCCCACCTTC
TRBD1,TRBV10-2,few,TRBJ1-2,CASDDSGTGGQLLGGYTF,TGCGCCAGCGACGACTCCGGGACAGGGGGCCAACTTTTGGGCGGCTACACCTTC
-,TRBV14,-,TRBJ2-1,CASSQAAGGYNEQFF,TGTGCCAGCAGCCAAGCGGCAGGTGGATACAATGAGCAGTTCTTC
-,TRBV25-1,-,TRBJ1-1,CASSQGWGTEAFF,TGTGCCAGCTCCCAGGGTTGGGGAACTGAAGCTTTCTTT
-,TRBV4-1,-,TRBJ1-3,CASSQERDKSKSGNTIYF,TGCGCCAGCAGCCAAGAGAGGGACAAATCAAAATCTGGAAACACCATATATTTT
-,TRBV19,-,TRBJ2-1,CASRDRKFSYNEQFF,TGTGCCAGTAGGGACAGAAAATTCTCCTACAATGAGCAGTTCTTC
-,TRBV7-9,-,TRBJ1-1,CASSLGGGRPEAFF,TGTGCCAGCAGCTTAGGAGGAGGGCGGCCTGAAGCTTTCTTT
TRBD2,TRBV15,-,TRBJ2-1,CATSSPDGGVRVSEQFF,TGTGCCACCAGCAGCCCCGACGGGGGGGTACGGGTTAGTGAGCAGTTCTTC
-,TRBV5-1,-,TRBJ1-2,CASSLYAGPTFNYGYTF,TGCGCCAGCAGCTTGTATGCGGGGCCAACTTTTAACTATGGCTACACCTTC
-,TRBV2,-,TRBJ1-2,CASSEGSTNYGYTF,TGTGCCAGCAGTGAGGGCAGCACTAACTATGGCTACACCTTC
TRBD2,TRBV9,-,TRBJ2-5,CASSAGGSLRETQYF,TGTGCCAGCAGCGCGGGGGGGTCCTTGAGGGAGACCCAGTACTTC
TRBD1,TRBV30,once,TRBJ1-5,CAWARDRGQNQPQHF,TGTGCCTGGGCCCGGGACAGGGGGCAGAATCAGCCCCAGCATTTT
TRBD1,TRBV6-6,-,TRBJ1-5,CASSSGQGGSNQPQHF,TGTGCCAGCAGTTCCGGACAGGGGGGCAGCAATCAGCCCCAGCATTTT
-,TRBV27,-,TRBJ1-1,CASSSPWGGDTEAFF,TGTGCCAGCAGTTCCCCGTGGGGGGGGGACACTGAAGCTTTCTTT
TRBD1,TRBV5-1,-,TRBJ2-1,CASSIGTGTYNEQFF,TGCGCCAGCAGCATCGGGACAGGGACCTACAATGAGCAGTTCTTC
TRBD1,TRBV2,-,TRBJ1-5,CASSEMGQRTGSNQPQHF,TGTGCCAGCAGTGAAATGGGACAGCGAACAGGTAGCAATCAGCCCCAGCATTTT
TRBD1,TRBV19,-,TRBJ1-1,CASSTTGTGSWTEAFF,TGTGCCAGTAGTACAACCGGGACAGGGTCATGGACTGAAGCTTTCTTT
-,TRBV6-5,-,TRBJ1-2,CASRADWGYTF,TGTGCCAGCAGGGCAGACTGGGGCTACACCTTC
-,TRBV19,-,TRBJ1-5,CASSKTAYIQPQHF,TGTGCCAGTAGTAAGACAGCTTATATTCAGCCCCAGCATTTT
TRBD1,TRBV9,-,TRBJ1-2,CASSVAGTGGGGYTF,TGTGCCAGCAGCGTTGCCGGGACAGGGGGCGGTGGCTACACCTTC
TRBD1,TRBV5-6,-,TRBJ1-1,CASRGTGRAEAFF,TGTGCCAGCAGGGGGACAGGGAGGGCTGAAGCTTTCTTT
-,TRBV2,-,TRBJ2-1,CASSEVNEQFF,TGTGCCAGCAGTGAAGTAAATGAGCAGTTCTTC
TRBD1,TRBV19,-,TRBJ1-1,CASSQTGGFTEAFF,TGTGCCAGTAGCCAGACAGGGGGCTTCACTGAAGCTTTCTTT
-,TRBV12-3/TRBV12-4,-,TRBJ1-1,CASSFSGITEAFF,TGTGCCAGCAGTTTTTCCGGGATCACTGAAGCTTTCTTT
TRBD1,TRBV19,-,TRBJ1-6,CASSMPPGQGDSPLHF,TGTGCCAGTAGTATGCCTCCGGGACAGGGAGATTCACCCCTCCACTTT
-,TRBV6-1,-,TRBJ1-2,CASSEGGGGYTF,TGTGCCAGCAGTGAAGGGGGCGGTGGCTACACCTTC
-,TRBV10-3,-,TRBJ1-2,CAISEGQVYGYTF,TGTGCCATCAGTGAGGGGCAGGTCTATGGCTACACCTTC
TRBD1,TRBV11-2,-,TRBJ1-2,CASSQAGTGISYGYTF,TGTGCCAGCAGCCAGGCCGGGACAGGGATCTCCTATGGCTACACCTTC
TRBD1,TRBV10-3,-,TRBJ2-5,CATSTGGPETQYF,TGTGCCACCTCGACAGGGGGTCCGGAGACCCAGTACTTC